This T cell receptor (beta chain) came from a study of blood T cell repertoires in COVID-19. This clone appeared a few times. This table comes from immunoSEQ multiplex PCR, and its TCRdb copy is limited to in-frame clones, with some not included. Of 200,000 to 250,000 clones in the sample, roughly 84% were seen once. CDR3 size: 13 residues. Trimming removed 1 base at V and 9 bases at J, with 7 bases between. The material sequenced was peripheral blood. The receptor comes from a woman older than 75 with acute or convalescent COVID-19. This chain uses TRBV12-3 or TRBV12-4 with TRBJ1-6; D not certain. The CDR3 reads CASSLVLGSPLHF. The CDR3 bases are TGTGCCAGCAGTTTAGTCCTCGGTTCACCCCTCCACTTT.